These 10 T cell receptor beta chains were all obtained from the same sample, sequenced in a study of response to subunit inactivated influenza vaccine. Each CDR3 protein gets one entry after TCRdb re-called the RT-PCR reads with MiXCR. The sample has some 850,000 distinct CDR3 sequences, 18% seen once. The sample consisted of PBMCs from blood, taken 4 to 6 days after vaccination. Every receptor here comes from a man in his fifties or sixties who received an inactivated influenza vaccine.

The chain combines TRBV29-1 with TRBJ2-2; tentatively, D is TRBD2 (6 bases). Per the germline V gene, CDR1 is SQVTM and CDR2 is ANQGSEA. The CDR3 loop spans 14 amino acids. Trimming stripped 7 bases from V and 2 bases from J, with 14 bases between. Here the CDR3 DNA reads TGCAGCGCCAGCAAGCGGGTTAACACCGGGGAGCTGTTTTTT. Protein: CSASKRVNTGELFF.

This clonotype was detected only a few times. The chain links TRBV11-1 to TRBJ2-3; 11 positions match TRBD2. The germline CDR1 and CDR2 sequences are SGHAT and FQDESV (reference sequence). V shed 5 bases, J shed 0 bases, and the junction held 10 bases outside the gene matches. The CDR3 has 18 residues. The CDR3 sequence is CASSRTAGLAVSTDTQYF. CDR3 DNA sequence: TGTGCCAGCAGCCGAACCGCGGGACTAGCGGTTAGCACAGATACGCAGTATTTT.

V and J are TRBV7-2 and TRBJ1-1; D gene uncertain. Deletions cut 2 bases from V and 5 bases from J, with 9 bases between. Germline assignment: CDR1 SGHTA and CDR2 FQGNSA. This CDR3 comprises 13 residues. In DNA, the CDR3 is TGTGCCAGCAGCTTATCGGGTTGGACTGAAGCTTTCTTT. This sequence encodes CASSLSGWTEAFF.

This clonotype has at least ten counts. V and J are TRBV4-1 and TRBJ2-3; 12 bases fit TRBD2. This CDR3 is 17 amino acids long. V gave up 4 bases and J gave up 5 bases; unmatched junction bases: 10. Germline CDR1 MGHRA, CDR2 YSYEKL. CDR3 DNA sequence: TGCGCCAGCAGCCTGAGGTCTAGCGGGGGGGCGAAAGATACGCAGTATTTT. The encoded protein is CASSLRSSGGAKDTQYF.

This clonotype has only a few counts. The V and J genes are TRBV10-3 and TRBJ2-5; tentative D call: TRBD1 (6 bases). The germline CDR1 and CDR2 sequences are ENHRY and SYGVKD. Trimming removed 6 bases from V and 0 bases from J, with 8 bases in between. This CDR3 region has 13 residues. CDR3 sequence: CAIRDRNQETQYF. CDR3 DNA: TGTGCCATCAGAGACAGGAACCAAGAGACCCAGTACTTC.

This chain links TRBV24-1 with TRBJ2-5; 9 bases are shared with TRBD2. The germline gives CDR1 KGHDR, CDR2 SFDVKD. V lost 4 bases, J lost 4 bases, and 3 bases stayed unmatched. The CDR3 is made up of 14 amino acids. CDR3 protein: CATSERGGRETQYF. The CDR3 nucleotides are TGTGCCACCAGTGAGCGGGGGGGCAGAGAGACCCAGTACTTC.

J is TRBJ1-3 and V is TRBV20-1; TRBD1 is a possible D gene (6 bases). CDR1 and CDR2 from the germline V gene are DFQATT and SNEGSKA (reference sequence). V shed 4 bases and J shed 0 bases, with 19 bases lying between them. The CDR3 loop spans 17 amino acids. This chain's CDR3 is CSAKAHRDTYSGNTIYF. The CDR3 nucleotides are TGCAGTGCTAAAGCCCACCGGGACACTTACTCTGGAAACACCATATATTTT.

This clonotype showed up just a few times. The V and J genes are TRBV7-2 and TRBJ2-7; 7 bases map to TRBD2. This CDR3 spans 15 amino acids. Germline V CDR1 and CDR2: SGHTA, FQGNSA. The V gene end was trimmed by 0 bases and the J gene end by 2 bases; junction bases not matched to a gene: 4. The CDR3 loop is CASSLATSAAYEQYF. The CDR3 DNA is TGTGCCAGCAGCTTAGCTACTAGCGCTGCCTACGAGCAGTACTTC.

The J gene is TRBJ2-3, the V gene TRBV7-2; D remains ambiguous. The V end lost 1 base, the J end lost 4 bases, and 15 bases lay between the germline ends. CDR1 and CDR2 from the germline V gene are SGHTA and FQGNSA. The CDR3 has 16 amino acids. CDR3 sequence: CASSLGRVGLPDTQYF. Written as DNA, the CDR3 is TGTGCCAGCAGCTTAGGAAGGGTTGGTTTGCCAGATACGCAGTATTTT.

The V gene is TRBV29-1, the J gene TRBJ1-1; a possible D gene is TRBD1 (5 bases). The CDR3 length is 13 residues. CDR1 is SQVTM, CDR2 ANQGSEA, per germline. Trimming took 4 bases from V and 8 from J, leaving 17 bases between them. CDR3 region: CSVGPTLAGEAFF. The CDR3 nucleotides are TGCAGCGTTGGGCCGACGTTGGCAGGGGAAGCTTTCTTT. Drawing the rest from reference TRBV29-1 and TRBJ1-1, the complete variable domain is SAVISQKPSRDICQRGTSLTIQCQVDSQVTMMFWYRQQPGQSLTLIATANQGSEATYESGFVIDKFPISRPNLTFSTLTVSNMSPEDSSIYLCSVGPTLAGEAFFGQGTRLTVV.